Given below is one T cell receptor beta chain in context. What it binds is unknown. The V and J ends lost 6 bases and 0 bases respectively, with 9 bases between them. This CDR3 spans 13 amino acids. MiXCR was run by TCRdb on the reads, yielding one entry per CDR3 protein. The sample yields 160,000 or so distinct CDR3 sequences, under 20% seen once. The data were taken from a study of T cell repertoires in cytomegalovirus infection. Study details: TCR beta signatures that were public indicated CMV infection and matching HLA type. Study-wide findings and caveats: CMV-specific TCR beta clonotypes restricted by HLA-C dominated the ex vivo response. Cumulative frequency (of public TCR beta family members) identified carriers of CMV plus the relevant HLA.

This clonotype was obtained from a human donor in good health (CMV status not recorded). Some clones in this sample may be carry-over from other donors' samples. The chain carries TRBV12-3 or TRBV12-4 and TRBJ2-7; D not certain. The sample consisted of CD8+ T cells from PBMCs. The CDR3 spells CASRNRYSYEQYF. The CDR3 DNA is TGTGCCAGCAGAAATAGATACTCCTACGAGCAGTACTTC.